This T cell receptor (beta chain) came from a study of blood T cell repertoires in COVID-19. Study information: Specimens from acute and convalescent COVID-19 originated in the United States, Italy and Spain. In each case, the material was cDNA or gDNA derived from T cells, B-cell-depleted T cells, or PBMCs.

The authors' processing: Amplification of reference gene primers provided the estimated nucleated cell counts. Assay used: immunoSEQ multiplex PCR; TCRdb lists only in-frame clones, some missing. That table is the source of V, J and clone size, and D and trimming were worked out from the DNA. The sample has under 500,000 clones; approximately 90% are singletons. With 9 bases removed from V and 6 bases from J, the gap between germline ends came to 16 bases. Germline-derived CDR1 and CDR2 are SNHLY and FYNNEI. The CDR3 has 13 residues. The receptor was isolated from a woman aged 25 to 39 with acute or convalescent COVID-19. Material: peripheral blood. The V and J genes are TRBV2 and TRBJ2-3, with a possible D match to TRBD2 (7 bases). The CDR3 loop reads CASGRGEEDTQYF. The CDR3 nucleotides read TGTGCCAGTGGGAGGGGGGAGGAGGATACGCAGTATTTT.